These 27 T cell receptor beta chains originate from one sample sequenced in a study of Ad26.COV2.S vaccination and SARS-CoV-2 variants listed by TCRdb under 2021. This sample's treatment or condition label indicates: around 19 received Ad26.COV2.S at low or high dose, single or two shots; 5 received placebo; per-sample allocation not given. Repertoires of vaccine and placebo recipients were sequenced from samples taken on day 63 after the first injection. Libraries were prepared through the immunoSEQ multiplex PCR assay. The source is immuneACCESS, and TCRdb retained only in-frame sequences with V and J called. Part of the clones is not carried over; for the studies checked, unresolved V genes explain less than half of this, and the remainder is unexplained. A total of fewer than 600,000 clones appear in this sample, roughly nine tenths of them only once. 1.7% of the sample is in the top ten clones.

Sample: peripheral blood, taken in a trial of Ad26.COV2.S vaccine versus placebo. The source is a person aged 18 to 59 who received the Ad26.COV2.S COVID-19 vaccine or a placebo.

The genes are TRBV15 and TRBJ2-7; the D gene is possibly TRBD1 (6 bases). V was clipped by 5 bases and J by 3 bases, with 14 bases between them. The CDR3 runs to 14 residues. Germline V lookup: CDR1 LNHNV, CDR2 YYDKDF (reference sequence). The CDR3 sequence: CATSRGQLNYEQYF. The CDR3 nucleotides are TGTGCCACCAGCCGTGGACAGCTTAACTACGAGCAGTACTTC. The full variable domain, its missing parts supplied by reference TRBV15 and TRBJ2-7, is DAMVIQNPRYQVTQFGKPVTLSCSQTLNHNVMYWYQQKSSQAPKLLFHYYDKDFNNEADTPDNFQSRRPNTSFCFLDIRSPGLGDTAMYLCATSRGQLNYEQYFGPGTRLTVT.

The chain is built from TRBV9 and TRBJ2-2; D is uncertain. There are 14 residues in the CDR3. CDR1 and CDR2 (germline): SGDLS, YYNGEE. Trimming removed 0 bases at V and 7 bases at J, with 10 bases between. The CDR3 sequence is CASSVEAGHGELFF. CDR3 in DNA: TGTGCCAGCAGCGTAGAGGCCGGGCACGGGGAGCTGTTTTTT.

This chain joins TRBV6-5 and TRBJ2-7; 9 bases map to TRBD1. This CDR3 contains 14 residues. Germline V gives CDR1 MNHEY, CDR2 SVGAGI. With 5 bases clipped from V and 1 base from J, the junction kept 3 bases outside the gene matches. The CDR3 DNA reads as TGTGCCAGCAGTAGTGGGACAGGGTCCTACGAGCAGTACTTC. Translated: CASSSGTGSYEQYF.

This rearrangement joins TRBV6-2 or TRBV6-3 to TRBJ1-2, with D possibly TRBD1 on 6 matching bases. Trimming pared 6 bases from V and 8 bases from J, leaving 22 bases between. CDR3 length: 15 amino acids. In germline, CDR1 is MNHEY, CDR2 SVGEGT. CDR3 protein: CASSSLGGLPPGYTF. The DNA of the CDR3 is TGTGCCAGCAGCTCCCTCGGGGGGCTCCCTCCGGGCTACACCTTC.

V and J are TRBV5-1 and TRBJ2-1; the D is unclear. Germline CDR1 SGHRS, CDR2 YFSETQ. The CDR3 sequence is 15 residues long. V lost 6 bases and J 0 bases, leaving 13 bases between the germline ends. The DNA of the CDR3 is TGCGCCAGCATCCTTATCCCGAGCTCCTACAATGAGCAGTTCTTC. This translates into CASILIPSSYNEQFF.

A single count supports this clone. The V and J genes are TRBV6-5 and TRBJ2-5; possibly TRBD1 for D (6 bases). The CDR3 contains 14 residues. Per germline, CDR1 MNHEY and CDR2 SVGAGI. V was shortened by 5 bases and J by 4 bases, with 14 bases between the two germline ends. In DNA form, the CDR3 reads TGTGCCAGCAGTCGAAACGTAGGGGGAGAGACCCAGTACTTC. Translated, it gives CASSRNVGGETQYF.

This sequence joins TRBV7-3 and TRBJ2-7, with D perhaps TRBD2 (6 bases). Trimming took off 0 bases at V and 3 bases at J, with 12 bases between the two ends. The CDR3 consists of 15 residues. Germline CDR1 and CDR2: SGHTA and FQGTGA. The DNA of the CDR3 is TGTGCCAGCAGCTTAACCCGCGGAGGGATCTACGAGCAGTACTTC. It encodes CASSLTRGGIYEQYF.

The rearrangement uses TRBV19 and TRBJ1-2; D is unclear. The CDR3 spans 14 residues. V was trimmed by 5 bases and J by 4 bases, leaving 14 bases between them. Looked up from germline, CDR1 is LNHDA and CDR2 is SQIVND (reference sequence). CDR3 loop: CASSWPALSYGYTF. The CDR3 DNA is TGTGCCAGTAGTTGGCCAGCACTCTCCTATGGCTACACCTTC.

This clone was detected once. The CDR3 spells CASSPRGTGRPSHNEQFF. As DNA, the CDR3 is TGTGCCAGCAGCCCGAGGGGGACTGGCCGACCCTCTCACAATGAGCAGTTCTTC. The V gene is TRBV11-3, the J gene TRBJ2-1, with D perhaps matching TRBD1 or TRBD2 (6 bases each). The germline gives CDR1 SGHNT, CDR2 YENEEA. The CDR3 has 18 residues. Trimming shortened V by 5 bases and J by 5 bases, and 25 bases separated the two germline ends.

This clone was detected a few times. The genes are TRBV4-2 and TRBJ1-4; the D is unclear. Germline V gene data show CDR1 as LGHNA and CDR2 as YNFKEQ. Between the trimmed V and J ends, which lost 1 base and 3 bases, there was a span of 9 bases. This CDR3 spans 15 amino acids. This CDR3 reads CASSQGATANEKLFF. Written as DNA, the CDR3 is TGTGCCAGCAGCCAAGGGGCGACGGCTAATGAAAAACTGTTTTTT.

The DNA of the CDR3 is TGCGCCAGCAGCCAAGACTTCCGCAGGACTACCGCCATCTTTGATACGCAGTATTTT. Translation gives CASSQDFRRTTAIFDTQYF. The chain uses TRBV4-3 and TRBJ2-3, with D perhaps matching TRBD2 (6 bases). CDR3 length: 19 amino acids. Trimming took 0 bases from V and 6 from J, leaving 25 bases between them. The germline V gene encodes CDR1 LGHNA and CDR2 YSLEER.

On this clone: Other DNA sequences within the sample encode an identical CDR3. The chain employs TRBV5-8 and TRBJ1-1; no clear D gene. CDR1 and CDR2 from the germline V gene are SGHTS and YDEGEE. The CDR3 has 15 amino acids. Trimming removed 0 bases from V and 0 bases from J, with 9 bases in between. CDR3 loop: CASSLEGSLNTEAFF. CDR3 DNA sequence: TGTGCCAGCAGCTTGGAGGGATCCCTGAACACTGAAGCTTTCTTT.

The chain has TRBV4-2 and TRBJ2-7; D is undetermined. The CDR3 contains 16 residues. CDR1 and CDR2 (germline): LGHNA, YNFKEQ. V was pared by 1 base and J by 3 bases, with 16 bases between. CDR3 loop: CASSQGLVGSGYEQYF. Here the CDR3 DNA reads TGTGCCAGCAGCCAAGGGCTCGTGGGGTCGGGCTACGAGCAGTACTTC.

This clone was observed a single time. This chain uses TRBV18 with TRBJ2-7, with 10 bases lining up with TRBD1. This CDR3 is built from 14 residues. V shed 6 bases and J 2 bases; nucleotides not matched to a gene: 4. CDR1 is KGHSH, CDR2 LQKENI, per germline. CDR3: CASSRQGAAYEQYF. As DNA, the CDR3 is TGTGCCAGCTCCCGACAGGGGGCGGCCTACGAGCAGTACTTC.

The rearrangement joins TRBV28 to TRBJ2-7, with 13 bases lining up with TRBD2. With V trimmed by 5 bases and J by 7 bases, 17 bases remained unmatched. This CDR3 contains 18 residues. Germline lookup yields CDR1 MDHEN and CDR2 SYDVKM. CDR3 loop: CASSHRTGRTSGRGEQYF. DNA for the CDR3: TGTGCCAGCAGTCACCGGACAGGCAGGACTAGCGGGAGAGGGGAGCAGTACTTC.

This chain's CDR3 is CASSGSLRQQFF. CDR3 bases: TGTGCCAGCAGCGGTAGCCTCCGCCAGCAGTTCTTC. The gene calls are TRBV13 and TRBJ2-1; D gene uncertain. Trimming removed 5 bases from V and 11 bases from J, with 13 bases in between. There are 12 residues in the CDR3. CDR1 PRHDT and CDR2 FYEKMQ come from the germline V gene (reference sequence).

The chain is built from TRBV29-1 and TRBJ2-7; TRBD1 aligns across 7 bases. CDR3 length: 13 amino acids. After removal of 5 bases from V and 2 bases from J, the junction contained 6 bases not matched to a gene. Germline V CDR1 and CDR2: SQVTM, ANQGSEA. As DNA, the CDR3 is TGCAGCGTTCTACCAGGGGGAACCTACGAGCAGTACTTC. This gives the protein CSVLPGGTYEQYF.

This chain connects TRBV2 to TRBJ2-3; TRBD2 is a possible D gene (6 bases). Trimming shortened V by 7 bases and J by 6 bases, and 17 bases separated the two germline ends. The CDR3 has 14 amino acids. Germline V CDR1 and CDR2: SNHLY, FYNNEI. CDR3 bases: TGTGCCAGCAACTCCAGGGCTCTAGCGGATACGCAGTATTTT. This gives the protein CASNSRALADTQYF.

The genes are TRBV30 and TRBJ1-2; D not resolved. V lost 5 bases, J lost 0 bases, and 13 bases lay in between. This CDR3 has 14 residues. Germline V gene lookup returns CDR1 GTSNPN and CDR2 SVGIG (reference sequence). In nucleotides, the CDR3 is TGTGCCTGGCAAAATCTCAGGTCTAACTATGGCTACACCTTC. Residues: CAWQNLRSNYGYTF. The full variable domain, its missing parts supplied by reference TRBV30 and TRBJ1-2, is SQTIHQWPATLVQPVGSPLSLECTVEGTSNPNLYWYRQAAGRGLQLLFYSVGIGQISSEVPQNLSASRPQDRQFILSSKKLLLSDSGFYLCAWQNLRSNYGYTFGSGTRLTVV.

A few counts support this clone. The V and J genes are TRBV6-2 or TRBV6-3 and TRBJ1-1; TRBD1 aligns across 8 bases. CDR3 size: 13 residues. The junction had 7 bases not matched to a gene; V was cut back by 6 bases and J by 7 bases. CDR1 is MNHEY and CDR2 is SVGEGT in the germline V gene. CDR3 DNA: TGTGCCAGCAGCAAGGGACAGGTAGTTGAAGCTTTCTTT. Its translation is CASSKGQVVEAFF.

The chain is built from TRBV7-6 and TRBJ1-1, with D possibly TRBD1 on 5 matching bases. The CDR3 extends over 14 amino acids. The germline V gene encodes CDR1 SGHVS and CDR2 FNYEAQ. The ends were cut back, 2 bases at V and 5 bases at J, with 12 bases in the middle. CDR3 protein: CASSLPGGETEAFF. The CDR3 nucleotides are TGTGCCAGCAGCTTACCTGGGGGGGAGACTGAAGCTTTCTTT.

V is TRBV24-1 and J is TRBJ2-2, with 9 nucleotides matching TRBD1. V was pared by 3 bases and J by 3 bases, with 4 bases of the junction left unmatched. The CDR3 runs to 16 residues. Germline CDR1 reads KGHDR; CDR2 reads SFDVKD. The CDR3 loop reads CATSDTGGWDTGELFF. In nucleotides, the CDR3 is TGTGCCACCAGTGATACAGGGGGCTGGGACACCGGGGAGCTGTTTTTT.

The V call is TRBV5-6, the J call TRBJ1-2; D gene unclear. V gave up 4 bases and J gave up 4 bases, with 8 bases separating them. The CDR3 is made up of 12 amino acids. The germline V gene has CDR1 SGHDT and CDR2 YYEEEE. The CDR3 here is CASSTDLYGYTF. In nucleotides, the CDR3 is TGTGCCAGCAGCACCGACCTCTATGGCTACACCTTC.

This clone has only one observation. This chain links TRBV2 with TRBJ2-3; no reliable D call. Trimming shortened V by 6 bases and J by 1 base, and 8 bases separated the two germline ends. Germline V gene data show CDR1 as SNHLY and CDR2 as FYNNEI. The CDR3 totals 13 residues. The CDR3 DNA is TGTGCCAGCAGACCCACAGGCACAGATACGCAGTATTTT. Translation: CASRPTGTDTQYF. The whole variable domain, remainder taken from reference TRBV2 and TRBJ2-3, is EPEVTQTPSHQVTQMGQEVILRCVPISNHLYFYWYRQILGQKVEFLVSFYNNEISEKSEIFDDQFSVERPDGSNFTLKIRSTKLEDSAMYFCASRPTGTDTQYFGPGTRLTVL.

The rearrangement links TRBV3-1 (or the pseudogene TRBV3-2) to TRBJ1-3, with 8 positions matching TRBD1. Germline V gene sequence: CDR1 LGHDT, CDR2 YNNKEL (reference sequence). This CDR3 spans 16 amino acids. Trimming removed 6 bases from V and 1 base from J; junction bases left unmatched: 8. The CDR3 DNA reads TGTGCCAGCAGACACCGGACAGGGAAGTCTGGAAACACCATATATTTT. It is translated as CASRHRTGKSGNTIYF.

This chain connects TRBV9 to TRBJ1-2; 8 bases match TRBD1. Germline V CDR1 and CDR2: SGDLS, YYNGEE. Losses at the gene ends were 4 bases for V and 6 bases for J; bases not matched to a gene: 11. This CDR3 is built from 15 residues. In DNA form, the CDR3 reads TGTGCCAGCAGCCAATCCAGGGGGCGATTCCATGGCTACACCTTC. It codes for CASSQSRGRFHGYTF.

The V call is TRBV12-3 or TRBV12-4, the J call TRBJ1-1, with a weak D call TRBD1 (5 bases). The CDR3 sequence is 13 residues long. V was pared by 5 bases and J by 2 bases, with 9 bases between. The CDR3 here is CASSPGDNTEAFF. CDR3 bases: TGTGCCAGCAGTCCCGGGGACAACACTGAAGCTTTCTTT.